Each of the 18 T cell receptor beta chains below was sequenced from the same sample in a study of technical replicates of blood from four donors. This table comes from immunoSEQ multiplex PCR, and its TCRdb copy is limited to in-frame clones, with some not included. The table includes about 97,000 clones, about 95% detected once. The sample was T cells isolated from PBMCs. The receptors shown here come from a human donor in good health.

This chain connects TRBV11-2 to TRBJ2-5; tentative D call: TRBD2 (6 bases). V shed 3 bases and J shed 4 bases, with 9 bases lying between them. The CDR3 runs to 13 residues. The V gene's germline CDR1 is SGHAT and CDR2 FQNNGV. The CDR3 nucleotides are TGTGCCAGCAGCTTCGTGCGGGGAGAGACCCAGTACTTC. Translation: CASSFVRGETQYF.

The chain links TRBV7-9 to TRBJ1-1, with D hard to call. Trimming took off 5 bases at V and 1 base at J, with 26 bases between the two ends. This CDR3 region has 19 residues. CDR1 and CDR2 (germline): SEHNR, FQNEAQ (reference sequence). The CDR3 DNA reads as TGTGCCAGCAGCCCGTTCTTTCGAGGAGGGCCCTCTACGAACACTGAAGCTTTCTTT. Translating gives CASSPFFRGGPSTNTEAFF. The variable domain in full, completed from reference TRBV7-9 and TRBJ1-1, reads DTGVSQNPRHKITKRGQNVTFRCDPISEHNRLYWYRQTLGQGPEFLTYFQNEAQLEKSRLLSDRFSAERPKGSFSTLEIQRTEQGDSAMYLCASSPFFRGGPSTNTEAFFGQGTRLTVV.

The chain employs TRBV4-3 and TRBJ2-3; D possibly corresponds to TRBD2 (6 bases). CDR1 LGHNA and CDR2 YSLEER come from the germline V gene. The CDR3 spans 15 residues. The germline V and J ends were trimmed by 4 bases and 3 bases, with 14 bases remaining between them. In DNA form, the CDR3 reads TGCGCCAGCAGCCCCTTAGGAGGAGGGACAGATACGCAGTATTTT. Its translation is CASSPLGGGTDTQYF.

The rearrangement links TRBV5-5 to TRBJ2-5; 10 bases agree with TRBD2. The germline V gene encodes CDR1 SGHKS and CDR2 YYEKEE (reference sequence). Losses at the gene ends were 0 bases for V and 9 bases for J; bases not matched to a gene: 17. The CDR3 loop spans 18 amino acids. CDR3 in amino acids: CASSLAFLAGVGPGSQYF. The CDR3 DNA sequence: TGTGCCAGCAGCTTGGCCTTTCTAGCGGGAGTAGGTCCTGGGTCCCAGTACTTC. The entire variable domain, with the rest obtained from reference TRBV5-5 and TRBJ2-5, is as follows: DAGVTQSPTHLIKTRGQQVTLRCSPISGHKSVSWYQQVLGQGPQFIFQYYEKEERGRGNFPDRFSARQFPNYSSELNVNALLLGDSALYLCASSLAFLAGVGPGSQYFGPGTRLLVL.

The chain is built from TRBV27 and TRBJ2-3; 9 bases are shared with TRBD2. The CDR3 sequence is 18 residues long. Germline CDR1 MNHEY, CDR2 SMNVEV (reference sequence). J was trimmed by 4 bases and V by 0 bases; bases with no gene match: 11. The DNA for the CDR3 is TGTGCCAGCAGTTTATCTATGCTAGCGGGGAGTCTGGCAGATACGCAGTATTTT. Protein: CASSLSMLAGSLADTQYF.

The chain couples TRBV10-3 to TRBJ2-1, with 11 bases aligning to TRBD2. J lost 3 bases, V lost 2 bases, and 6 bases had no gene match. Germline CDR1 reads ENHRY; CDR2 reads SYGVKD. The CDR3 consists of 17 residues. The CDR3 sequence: CAISEPMTSGDYNEQFF. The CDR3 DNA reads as TGTGCCATCAGTGAGCCCATGACTAGCGGGGACTACAATGAGCAGTTCTTC.

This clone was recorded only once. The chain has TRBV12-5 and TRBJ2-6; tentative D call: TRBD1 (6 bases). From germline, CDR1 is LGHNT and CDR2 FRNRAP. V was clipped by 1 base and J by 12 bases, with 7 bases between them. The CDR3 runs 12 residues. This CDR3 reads CASGLETGVLTF. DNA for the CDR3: TGTGCTAGTGGTTTGGAGACAGGCGTCCTGACTTTC.

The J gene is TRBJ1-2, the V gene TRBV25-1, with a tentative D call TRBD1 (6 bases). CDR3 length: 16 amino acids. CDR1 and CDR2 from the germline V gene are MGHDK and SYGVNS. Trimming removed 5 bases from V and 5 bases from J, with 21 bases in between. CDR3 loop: CASSQSGGTSLYGYTF. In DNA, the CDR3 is TGTGCCAGCAGTCAATCGGGAGGGACAAGTCTTTATGGCTACACCTTC.

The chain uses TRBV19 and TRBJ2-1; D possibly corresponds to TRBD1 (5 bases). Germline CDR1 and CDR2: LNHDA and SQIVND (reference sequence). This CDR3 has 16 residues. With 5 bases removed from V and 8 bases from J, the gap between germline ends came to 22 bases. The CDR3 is CASSLWLSQGVDEQFF. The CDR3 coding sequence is TGTGCCAGTAGTCTCTGGCTATCTCAGGGCGTCGATGAGCAGTTCTTC.

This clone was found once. The CDR3, as DNA: TGTGCCAGCAGCTCAAGACTAGCGGAATACGAGCAGTACTTC. Translating gives CASSSRLAEYEQYF. The chain has TRBV7-2 and TRBJ2-7; 9 bases line up with TRBD2. The germline V gene has CDR1 SGHTA and CDR2 FQGNSA. The CDR3 runs to 14 residues. V lost 4 bases and J lost 4; bases outside the gene matches: 5.

CDR3 protein: CASSPDSGRIDTQYF. The CDR3 nucleotides are TGTGCCAGCAGCCCGGATAGCGGGAGAATAGATACGCAGTATTTT. The J gene is TRBJ2-3, the V gene TRBV9; 9 nucleotides line up with TRBD2. The CDR3 sequence is 15 residues long. Germline CDR1 SGDLS, CDR2 YYNGEE. V gave up 4 bases and J gave up 5 bases; unmatched junction bases: 8.

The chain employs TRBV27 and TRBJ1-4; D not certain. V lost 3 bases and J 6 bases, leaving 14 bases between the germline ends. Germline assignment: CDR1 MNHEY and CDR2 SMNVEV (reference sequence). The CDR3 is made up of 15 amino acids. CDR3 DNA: TGTGCCAGCAGTTTGTACGGGGAAATTGATGAAAAACTGTTTTTT. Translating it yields CASSLYGEIDEKLFF.

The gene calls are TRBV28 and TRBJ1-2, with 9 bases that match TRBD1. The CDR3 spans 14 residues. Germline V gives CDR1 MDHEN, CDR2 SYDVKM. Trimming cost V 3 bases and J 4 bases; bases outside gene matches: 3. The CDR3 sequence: CASSLTGGIYGYTF. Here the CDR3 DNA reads TGTGCCAGCAGTTTGACAGGGGGGATCTATGGCTACACCTTC.

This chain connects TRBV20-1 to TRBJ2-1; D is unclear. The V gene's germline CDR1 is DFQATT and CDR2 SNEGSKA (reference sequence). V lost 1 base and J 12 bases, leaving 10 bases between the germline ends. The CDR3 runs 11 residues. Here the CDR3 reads CSARGPLGQFF. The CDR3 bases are TGCAGTGCTAGAGGGCCCCTAGGGCAGTTCTTC.

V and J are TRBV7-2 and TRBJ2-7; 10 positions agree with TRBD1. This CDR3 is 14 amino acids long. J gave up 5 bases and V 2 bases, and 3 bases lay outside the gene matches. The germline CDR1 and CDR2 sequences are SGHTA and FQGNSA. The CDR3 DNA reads TGTGCCAGCAGCTTATCGGGACAGGGGAACGAGCAGTACTTC. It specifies CASSLSGQGNEQYF.

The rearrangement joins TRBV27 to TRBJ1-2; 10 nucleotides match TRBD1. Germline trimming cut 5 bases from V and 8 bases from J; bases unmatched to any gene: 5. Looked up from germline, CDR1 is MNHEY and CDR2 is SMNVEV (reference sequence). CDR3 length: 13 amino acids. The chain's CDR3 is CASSQDRGKGYTF. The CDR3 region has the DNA TGTGCCAGCAGTCAGGACAGGGGGAAAGGCTACACCTTC.

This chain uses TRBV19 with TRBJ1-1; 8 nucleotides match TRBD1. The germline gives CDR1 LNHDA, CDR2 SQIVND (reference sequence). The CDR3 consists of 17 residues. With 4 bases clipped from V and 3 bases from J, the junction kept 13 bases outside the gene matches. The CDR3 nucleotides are TGTGCCAGTAGTACCGGACAGGGCCGCTATCGGGACACTGAAGCTTTCTTT. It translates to CASSTGQGRYRDTEAFF.

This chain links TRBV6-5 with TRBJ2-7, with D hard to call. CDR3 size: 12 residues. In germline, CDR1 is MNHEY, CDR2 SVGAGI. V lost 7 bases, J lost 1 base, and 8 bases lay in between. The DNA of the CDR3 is TGTGCCAGCATGCGTACTTCCTACGAGCAGTACTTC. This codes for CASMRTSYEQYF.